Listed here are 6 T cell receptor beta chains from one sample, sequenced in a study of low-dose radiotherapy and immunotherapy resistance in tumors. TRAV- and TRBV-specific primers primed first-strand cDNA, covering alpha and beta chains. TCRs underwent 15 to 25 PCR cycles of amplification with a constant-region primer and V-primer adapter. TCRdb used MiXCR to reprocess the reads, holding one entry per CDR3 protein. The top ten hold around 10% of the sample, which has more than 70,000 distinct CDR3 sequences, around 30% seen once. Time point indicated: before trial treatment. Sample: PBMCs, taken before treatment. The receptor set was obtained from a female donor with ovarian cancer.

At least ten counts were recorded for this clonotype. This chain links TRBV18 with TRBJ2-7, with 7 nucleotides matching TRBD2. CDR3 size: 20 residues. The V segment lost 2 bases and the J segment 0 bases; nucleotides outside the gene matches: 19. Germline V gene lookup returns CDR1 KGHSH and CDR2 LQKENI. For the CDR3, the DNA is TGTGCCAGCTCACCATGGGAGAACGGGAGGATTCCCGTTAGCTCCTACGAGCAGTACTTC. This sequence encodes CASSPWENGRIPVSSYEQYF.

Remarks on this clonotype: Just one base apart from a much larger clone, this may be a read error. The V gene is TRBV1, the J gene TRBJ2-3; TRBD2 reflects the table's D call only, with no check against the DNA. TRBV1 is deemed a pseudogene. The CDR3 length is 16 residues. CDR3 sequence: CASSLDSAGETDTQYF. The CDR3, as DNA: TGCGCCAGCAGCCTAGATTCAGCGGGAGAGACAGATACGCAGTATTTT.

This clonotype has ten or more counts. This sequence joins TRBV20-1 and TRBJ2-5; D remains ambiguous. Trimming cost V 1 base and J 5 bases, with 17 bases left between them. Per germline, CDR1 DFQATT and CDR2 SNEGSKA (reference sequence). This CDR3 contains 15 residues. The CDR3: CSARGPSTVGETQYF. In nucleotides, the CDR3 is TGCAGTGCTAGAGGGCCGTCCACGGTAGGGGAGACCCAGTACTTC.

V usage is TRBV5-6 and J usage is TRBJ1-5; TRBD1 matches at 9 bases. Looked up from germline, CDR1 is SGHDT and CDR2 is YYEEEE. The V gene end was trimmed by 4 bases and the J gene end by 3 bases; junction bases not matched to a gene: 11. This CDR3 has 17 amino acids. The CDR3: CASSATDRGLLNQPQHF. Here the CDR3 DNA reads TGTGCCAGCAGCGCGACGGACAGGGGCCTCCTCAATCAGCCCCAGCATTTT.

In this sample, this clonotype turned up many times. The chain carries TRBV5-1 and TRBJ2-2; 10 bases are shared with TRBD2. Germline V gene data show CDR1 as SGHRS and CDR2 as YFSETQ. V lost 4 bases and J lost 0; bases outside the gene matches: 9. There are 18 residues in the CDR3. CDR3 sequence (DNA): TGCGCCAGCAGCCCTACGGGAACTAGCGGGGCGAACACCGGGGAGCTGTTTTTT. Translating it yields CASSPTGTSGANTGELFF.

This clonotype was seen at least ten times. V and J are TRBV2 and TRBJ2-5; 10 positions agree with TRBD2. Germline loops: CDR1 SNHLY, CDR2 FYNNEI. The CDR3 length is 17 residues. Trimming took 4 bases from V and 3 from J; bases not matched to a gene: 11. CDR3 DNA: TGTGCCAGCAGTGGTCGTTCATGGCTAGCGGGAGAAGAGACCCAGTACTTC. As protein: CASSGRSWLAGEETQYF.